Listed below are T cell receptor beta chains from one sample, sequenced in a study of beta chain features in type 1 diabetes. Method: immunoSEQ multiplex PCR; TCRdb's copy keeps in-frame clones and lacks some. The sample has fewer than 250,000 clones; roughly 14% are singletons. The sequenced material came from naive CD4+ T cells from blood. These receptors originate from a woman aged 40-49 years in good health. The CDR3 runs from the conserved cysteine through the conserved F or W. A D gene is named only where the DNA matches it firmly. A row's size may be missing; if present it is once, few, many or a size class.

>TRBJ2-3|-|TRBV9|-
CASSRDGGALTDTQYF
TGTGCCAGCAGCCGAGATGGGGGGGCGCTCACAGATACGCAGTATTTT
>TRBJ2-7|-|TRBV5-4|-
CASSLAPQGQYF
TGTGCCAGCAGCTTGGCTCCGCAGGGGCAGTACTTC
>TRBJ1-5|-|TRBV15|TRBD1
CATSRVVTPTGAWPQHF
TGTGCCACCAGCAGAGTCGTGACTCCAACAGGGGCCTGGCCCCAGCATTTT
>TRBJ1-1|few|TRBV10-3|-
CATHAPLSTEAFF
TGTGCCACCCATGCGCCTTTGAGCACTGAAGCTTTCTTT
>TRBJ1-5|-|TRBV19|-
CASMGGASNQPQHF
TGTGCCAGTATGGGGGGGGCTAGCAATCAGCCCCAGCATTTT
>TRBJ1-5|-|TRBV2|-
CASVGRGNQPQHF
TGTGCCAGCGTGGGGAGGGGGAATCAGCCCCAGCATTTT
>TRBJ2-7|-|TRBV20-1|-
CSAWRGNEQYF
TGCAGTGCTTGGAGGGGAAACGAGCAGTACTTC
>TRBJ2-1|few|TRBV6-5|TRBD1
CASSYDQGTAYEQFF
TGTGCCAGCAGTTACGACCAAGGGACAGCTTATGAGCAGTTCTTC
>TRBJ1-1|-|TRBV7-9|-
CASSNTQTGVNTEAFF
TGTGCCAGCAGCAACACTCAGACAGGCGTGAACACTGAAGCTTTCTTT
>TRBJ2-7|few|TRBV7-2|TRBD2
CASSGRTSGGLAEQYF
TGTGCCAGCAGCGGGCGGACTAGCGGGGGACTGGCCGAGCAGTACTTC
>TRBJ2-7|few|TRBV19|TRBD1
CASSFRTGELIYEQYF
TGTGCCAGTAGTTTCCGGACAGGGGAGCTTATCTACGAGCAGTACTTC
>TRBJ2-3|-|TRBV9|TRBD2
CASMSGGGTDTQYF
TGTGCCAGTATGAGCGGGGGGGGCACAGATACGCAGTATTTT
>TRBJ1-5|-|TRBV2|-
CASNRATENQPQHF
TGTGCCAGCAACCGCGCCACCGAGAATCAGCCCCAGCATTTT
>TRBJ2-5|-|TRBV5-4|TRBD2
CASSSGLREETQYF
TGTGCCAGCAGCTCGGGACTACGGGAAGAGACCCAGTACTTC
>TRBJ2-7|-|TRBV5-1|TRBD2
CASSLVSGVSYEQYF
TGCGCCAGCAGCTTGGTTAGCGGGGTCTCCTACGAGCAGTACTTC
>TRBJ1-5|few|TRBV2|TRBD1
CASSGWDRGGNQPQHF
TGTGCCAGCAGTGGATGGGACAGGGGAGGGAATCAGCCCCAGCATTTT
>TRBJ2-5|-|TRBV9|-
CASSVAGERGETQYF
TGTGCCAGCAGCGTAGCGGGGGAAAGGGGAGAGACCCAGTACTTC
>TRBJ2-1|-|TRBV4-1|TRBD1
CASSYLPGQGDNEQFF
TGCGCCAGCAGCTATCTACCGGGACAGGGGGACAATGAGCAGTTCTTC
>TRBJ2-7|few|TRBV2|-
CASSVLNEQYF
TGTGCCAGCAGTGTACTAAACGAGCAGTACTTC
>TRBJ2-3|few|TRBV9|TRBD2
CASSVSGAGGFSTDTQYF
TGTGCCAGCAGCGTTAGCGGGGCCGGCGGGTTTAGCACAGATACGCAGTATTTT
>TRBJ1-1|few|TRBV5-1|TRBD1
CASRLQGETEAFF
TGCGCCAGCAGATTACAGGGGGAAACTGAAGCTTTCTTT
>TRBJ1-2|few|TRBV9|-
CASSVDLGGMGSNYGYTF
TGTGCCAGCAGCGTAGACCTTGGGGGGATGGGCAGCAACTATGGCTACACCTTC
>TRBJ1-2|-|TRBV2|-
CATGQGQIRYYGYTF
TGTGCCACCGGGCAGGGGCAGATAAGGTACTATGGCTACACCTTC
>TRBJ1-2|few|TRBV4-3|-
CASSQDLNAGGYTF
TGCGCCAGCAGCCAAGATCTAAATGCGGGTGGCTACACCTTC
>TRBJ2-1|few|TRBV19|TRBD1
CASRNRTGAWDEQFF
TGTGCCAGTAGGAATAGGACAGGGGCGTGGGATGAGCAGTTCTTC
>TRBJ2-1|few|TRBV19|-
CASSNPGTLLTQFF
TGTGCCAGTAGTAATCCTGGGACTCTTCTCACCCAGTTCTTC
>TRBJ2-7|few|TRBV7-9|TRBD1
CASRGQDSYEQYF
TGTGCCAGCAGAGGACAGGACTCCTACGAGCAGTACTTC
>TRBJ1-2|-|TRBV29-1|-
CSVGHPVYGYTF
TGCAGCGTTGGACACCCCGTCTATGGCTACACCTTC
>TRBJ2-1|-|TRBV13|TRBD2
CASSLGLRTSGGLSNEQFF
TGTGCCAGCAGCTTAGGGTTGCGGACTAGCGGGGGGCTTTCCAATGAGCAGTTCTTC
>TRBJ2-7|few|TRBV13|-
CASSLDQGNEQYF
TGTGCCAGCAGCTTAGACCAGGGGAACGAGCAGTACTTC
>TRBJ2-7|few|TRBV19|TRBD1
CASSSGQGLGEQYF
TGTGCCAGTAGTTCGGGACAGGGCCTGGGCGAGCAGTACTTC